This record concerns one T cell receptor (beta chain) sequence. Antigen unknown. Excluded were patients having autoimmune disease history or systemic immunosuppression. Sequencing was performed with immunoSEQ multiplex PCR; in TCRdb, only in-frame clones are kept and a portion is missing. The data contain about 86,000 clones, around nine tenths of them seen just once; the ten biggest clones take up about 1.3%. This specimen comes from a study of OX40 agonist ivuxolimab in advanced cancers. Findings and caveats of the study: Expanded peripheral T-cell antigen specificity went undetermined.

Germline lookup yields CDR1 MGHDK and CDR2 SYGVNS. V lost 3 bases to trimming and J lost 9 bases, with 12 bases between them. The CDR3 is 14 residues long. The source is an adult with an advanced solid tumor such as melanoma, head and neck, liver or kidney cancer. The chain couples TRBV25-1 to TRBJ1-6; no clear D. The input for sequencing was CD4+ or CD8+ T cells sorted from blood, taken in a trial of the OX40 agonist ivuxolimab. CDR3 nucleotides: TGTGCCAGCAGTGACGCTGGGTTCAGTTCACCCCTCCACTTT. This sequence encodes CASSDAGFSSPLHF.